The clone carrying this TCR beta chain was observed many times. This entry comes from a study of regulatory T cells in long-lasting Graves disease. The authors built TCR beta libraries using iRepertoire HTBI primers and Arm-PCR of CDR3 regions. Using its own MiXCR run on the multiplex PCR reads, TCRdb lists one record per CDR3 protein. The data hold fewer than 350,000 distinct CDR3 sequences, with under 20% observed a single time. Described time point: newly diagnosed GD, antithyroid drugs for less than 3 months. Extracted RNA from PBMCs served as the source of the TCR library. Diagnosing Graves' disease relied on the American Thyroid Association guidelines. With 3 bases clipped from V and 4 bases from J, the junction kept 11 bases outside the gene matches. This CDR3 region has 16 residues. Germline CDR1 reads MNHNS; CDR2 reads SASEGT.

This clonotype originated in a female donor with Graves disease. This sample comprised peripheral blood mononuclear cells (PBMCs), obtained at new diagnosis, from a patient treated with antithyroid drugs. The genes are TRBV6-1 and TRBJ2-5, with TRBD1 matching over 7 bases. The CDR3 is CASSDDRVAIAETQYF. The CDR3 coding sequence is TGTGCCAGCAGTGACGACAGGGTCGCGATCGCAGAGACCCAGTACTTC.